This T cell receptor (beta chain) was profiled in a study of cytomegalovirus exposure and HLA in healthy donors. A single count supports this clone. Germline V gene sequence: CDR1 DFQATT, CDR2 SNEGSKA (reference sequence). The CDR3 has 11 residues. Trimming removed 4 bases from V and 8 bases from J; junction bases left unmatched: 1. PCR employed 60 Vbeta and 13 Jbeta primers. The table came from immunoSEQ multiplex PCR; TCRdb's copy has only in-frame clones and leaves some out. Here the sample spans about 99,000 clones, approximately 79% being singletons. This clonotype was sampled from a man between 50 and 59 years old in good health and CMV-seropositive. Sequenced: PBMCs. This sequence joins TRBV20-1 and TRBJ1-1, with 10 bases lining up with TRBD1. CDR3 coding DNA: TGCAGTGCTAAGGGACAGGGGGAAGCTTTCTTT. It codes for CSAKGQGEAFF.